This T cell receptor beta chain was profiled in a study of monozygotic twins with inflammatory bowel disease. For each CDR3 protein, TCRdb gives one entry from its re-call of the 5' RACE reads, without DNA. Its table lists 200,000 to 250,000 distinct CDR3 sequences. CDR1 and CDR2 (germline): SGHRS, YFSETQ. The CDR3 contains 15 residues. Study-wide points: Discrimination among different T cell subtypes was not achievable.

Comment on this clonotype: Its antigen is unidentified.

The chain joins TRBV5-1 to TRBJ2-3. Sequenced input: blood. The receptor's source is a human donor with ulcerative colitis or Crohn's disease, or a healthy co-twin of an affected twin (not recorded which). CDR3 protein: CASSLGVSSTDTQYF.